These T cell receptor beta chains were read from a single sample in a study of cytomegalovirus exposure and HLA in healthy donors. Measured with immunoSEQ multiplex PCR; TCRdb has only the in-frame clones, and not every one. The sample yields 120,000 to 150,000 clones, nearly 80% seen once. Sequencing input: PBMCs. The receptors come from a man aged 35 to 55 in good health and CMV-seropositive. CDR3s include the opening cysteine and the closing phenylalanine or tryptophan. The order of the fields is D gene, clone size, J gene, V gene, CDR3 DNA, CDR3 protein. D genes are given only for firm matches. Rows may omit the clone size; those that give it use once, few, many or a size class.

>TRBD2|.|TRBJ2-2|TRBV11-3
TGTGCCAGCAGCAAGCGGGACGGTACCGGGGAGCTGTTTTTT
CASSKRDGTGELFF
>.|.|TRBJ2-1|TRBV7-8
TGTGCCAGCAGCTTTAGCCGGTCCTCTGGGTCCAATGAGCAGTTCTTC
CASSFSRSSGSNEQFF
>.|.|TRBJ2-3|TRBV7-3
TGTGCCAGCAGCTTAACTCGGAGCACAGATACGCAGTATTTT
CASSLTRSTDTQYF
>.|.|TRBJ1-2|TRBV28
TGTGCCAGCAGATTCACGGGGATCCGAAGGAATGGCTACACCTTC
CASRFTGIRRNGYTF
>TRBD1|.|TRBJ2-7|TRBV19
TGTGCCAGTAGTCCCCGGGGACAGAACTACGAGCAGTACTTC
CASSPRGQNYEQYF
>.|.|TRBJ1-1|TRBV30
TGTGCCTGGAGTGTACTCCCACCGCTCACTGAAGCTTTCTTT
CAWSVLPPLTEAFF
>TRBD2|.|TRBJ2-3|TRBV30
TGTGCCTGGAGCGCCCAGAGGGAGGGCCTCACAGATACGCAGTATTTT
CAWSAQREGLTDTQYF
>.|.|TRBJ1-4|TRBV5-5
TGTGCCAGCAGCTTACAGGGTCTCGGAGAAAAACTGTTTTTT
CASSLQGLGEKLFF
>TRBD1|.|TRBJ1-5|TRBV4-1
TGCGCCAGCAGCCAGCCGGACAGGATTCCTCAGCCCCAGCATTTT
CASSQPDRIPQPQHF
>TRBD1|once|TRBJ1-1|TRBV7-9
TGTGCCAGCAGCCCTGGGAGACAGGGGGCAATGTGGGCCACTGAAGCTTTCTTT
CASSPGRQGAMWATEAFF
>TRBD1|once|TRBJ1-2|TRBV30
TGTGCCTGGAGTCGGGACAGCCGCTACTATGGCTACACCTTC
CAWSRDSRYYGYTF
>TRBD1|.|TRBJ2-7|TRBV29-1
TGCAGCGTTGAAAAGGTGGACAGGGGGTACGAGCAGTACTTC
CSVEKVDRGYEQYF
>TRBD1|.|TRBJ2-7|TRBV6-1
TGTGCCAGCAGTAAAAGGACAGGGGAGCAGTACTTC
CASSKRTGEQYF
>.|.|TRBJ2-5|TRBV7-6
TGTGCCAGCAGCTTTTCTCAAGAGACCCAGTACTTC
CASSFSQETQYF
>TRBD1|few|TRBJ2-1|TRBV4-3
TGCGCCAGCAGCCGCGGACAGGGCAACAATGAGCAGTTCTTC
CASSRGQGNNEQFF
>.|.|TRBJ1-2|TRBV18
TGTGCCAGCTCACCAGTAGAGGGGGAAGAAAACACCTTC
CASSPVEGEENTF
>.|once|TRBJ2-1|TRBV5-4
TGTGCCAGCAGGGGGCTAAAGCGCCCCTACAATGAGCAGTTCTTC
CASRGLKRPYNEQFF
>.|.|TRBJ2-7|TRBV28
TGTGCCAGCAGTACTACAGGGTTGGCTCGATACGAGCAGTACTTC
CASSTTGLARYEQYF
>.|.|TRBJ1-2|TRBV6-6
TGTGCCAGCAGGCCCCAACAGGGCCCAAGTAACTATGGCTACACCTTC
CASRPQQGPSNYGYTF
>.|.|TRBJ1-5|TRBV19
TGTGCCAGTACCTCTCGCACCAGCCTAGGTCAGCCCCAGCATTTT
CASTSRTSLGQPQHF
>.|few|TRBJ1-3|TRBV6-1
TGTGCCAGCAGTTACGGGGACACCATATATTTT
CASSYGDTIYF
>.|.|TRBJ1-3|TRBV6-4
TGTGCCAGCACCCTTCTCGGTATGGTCCTCTCTGGAAACACCATATATTTT
CASTLLGMVLSGNTIYF
>.|.|TRBJ1-5|TRBV28
TGTGCCAGCAGTTTCGATACAACAGGGCCGTCCGTGCATTTT
CASSFDTTGPSVHF
>TRBD1|.|TRBJ2-1|TRBV5-1
TGCGCCAGCAGCTTACCGGGACAGGGTGAGCATGAGCAGTTCTTC
CASSLPGQGEHEQFF
>.|once|TRBJ1-4|TRBV6-5
TGTGCCAGCAGTTACACGACAGGTCTTAATGAAAAACTGTTTTTT
CASSYTTGLNEKLFF
>.|.|TRBJ1-3|TRBV6-1
TGTGCCAGCAGTGAAGGGTACTACTCTGGAAACACCATATATTTT
CASSEGYYSGNTIYF
>.|.|TRBJ2-5|TRBV2
TGTGCCAGCAGCGTACAGGGATCTGCAGAGACCCAGTACTTC
CASSVQGSAETQYF
>.|.|TRBJ2-1|TRBV11-2
TGTGCCAGCAGCTTAGCGGGGAACTCCTACAATGAGCAGTTCTTC
CASSLAGNSYNEQFF
>TRBD2|once|TRBJ2-3|TRBV19
TGTGCCAGTAGTACCGAAACTAGCGGGACCCCACGTACGCAGTATTTT
CASSTETSGTPRTQYF
>TRBD2|.|TRBJ2-3|TRBV4-3
TGCGCCAGCAGCCAAGGGGGCGGGGGACTAGCGGCCAACACAGATACGCAGTATTTT
CASSQGGGGLAANTDTQYF
>.|.|TRBJ2-5|TRBV19
TGTGCCAGTAGTCCCGGGATCCAAGAGACCCAGTACTTC
CASSPGIQETQYF
>.|few|TRBJ1-1|TRBV19
TGTGCCAGTAGTATAATCTTGTCATCAGGGAACACTGAAGCTTTCTTT
CASSIILSSGNTEAFF
>TRBD2|.|TRBJ2-5|TRBV28
TGTGCCAGCAGTTTAGGTAGCGGGAGTTGGGGAGAGACCCAGTACTTC
CASSLGSGSWGETQYF
>TRBD1|.|TRBJ2-7|TRBV5-6
TGTGCCAGCAGTAGGACAGGCTGGACGACCGGGTACTTC
CASSRTGWTTGYF
>.|.|TRBJ2-5|TRBV5-4
TGTGCCAGCAGCTTGGATGCCGGTAACCAGTACTTC
CASSLDAGNQYF
>TRBD1|.|TRBJ1-1|TRBV28
TGTGCCAGCGGAAAGGGACAGGGGGCTGTTGAAGCTTTCTTT
CASGKGQGAVEAFF
>TRBD1|few|TRBJ2-1|TRBV27
TGTGCCAGCAGTTCATCGCCCGGACAGGGAGACAATGAGCAGTTCTTC
CASSSSPGQGDNEQFF
>.|.|TRBJ1-1|TRBV9
TGTGCCAGCAGCGTTCGTGGGCAAGGCACTGAAGCTTTCTTT
CASSVRGQGTEAFF
>TRBD2|few|TRBJ2-1|TRBV27
TGTGCCAGCAGTTCCGGACTAGCGGGAAACAATGAGCAGTTCTTC
CASSSGLAGNNEQFF
>TRBD1|.|TRBJ1-4|TRBV6-1
TGTGCCAGCTGGGCCAGGACAGGGGCTAATGAAAAACTGTTTTTT
CASWARTGANEKLFF
>TRBD2|.|TRBJ2-3|TRBV28
TGTGCCAGCAGTTTCGCTAGCGGGAGTAGTACAGATACGCAGTATTTT
CASSFASGSSTDTQYF
>.|few|TRBJ2-1|TRBV9
TGTGCCAGCAGCGCCCATACCAGCTCCTACAATGAGCAGTTCTTC
CASSAHTSSYNEQFF
>.|.|TRBJ2-5|TRBV7-7
TGTGCCAGCAGCACGCGGCGTAAAGAGACCCAGTACTTC
CASSTRRKETQYF
>.|once|TRBJ1-1|TRBV29-1
TGCAGCGTGTACAGGGTCACTGAAGCTTTCTTT
CSVYRVTEAFF
>.|.|TRBJ1-2|TRBV27
TGTGCCAGCAGCCCCTGGACGGGAATTTATGGCTACACCTTC
CASSPWTGIYGYTF
>.|.|TRBJ2-3|TRBV12-2
TGTGCAAGTCGCTTAGAAGCGGGAGGGCCGGAGGATACGCAGTATTTT
CASRLEAGGPEDTQYF
>.|once|TRBJ2-7|TRBV6-5
TGTGCCAGCAGTTACGGCGGTTCCTACGAGCAGTACTTC
CASSYGGSYEQYF
>TRBD2|.|TRBJ2-5|TRBV9
TGTGCCAGCAGCGGAACCGGGACTAGCGGGCGGGGGTCCGAAGAGACCCAGTACTTC
CASSGTGTSGRGSEETQYF
>.|.|TRBJ2-7|TRBV19
TGTGCCAGTAGCAACCTCTACGAGCGGTACTTC
CASSNLYERYF
>.|.|TRBJ1-4|TRBV28
TGTGCCAGCAGTTTAGACTGGAATGAAAAACTGTTTTTT
CASSLDWNEKLFF
>.|.|TRBJ2-1|TRBV12-5
TGTGCTAGTGGTTTGGTGTCACCCGGGGCGGGGAGGAATTCCAATGAGCAGTTCTTC
CASGLVSPGAGRNSNEQFF
>TRBD1|.|TRBJ1-1|TRBV18
TGTGCCAGCTCACCCGAGGATAATACAGGGGGCACTGAAGCTTTCTTT
CASSPEDNTGGTEAFF
>.|.|TRBJ1-5|TRBV6-1
TGTGCCAGCAGTGAAGCGGTGCAGGGCCTGGATCAGCCCCAGCATTTT
CASSEAVQGLDQPQHF